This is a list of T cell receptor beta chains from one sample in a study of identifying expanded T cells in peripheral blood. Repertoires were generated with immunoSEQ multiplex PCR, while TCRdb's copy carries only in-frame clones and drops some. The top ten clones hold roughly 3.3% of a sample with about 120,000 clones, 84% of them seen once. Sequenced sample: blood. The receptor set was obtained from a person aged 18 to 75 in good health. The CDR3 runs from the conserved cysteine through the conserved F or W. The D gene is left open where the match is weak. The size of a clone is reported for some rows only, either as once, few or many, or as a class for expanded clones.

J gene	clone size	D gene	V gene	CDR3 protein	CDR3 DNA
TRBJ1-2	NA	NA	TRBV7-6	CASSPDETYGYTF	TGTGCCAGCAGCCCAGATGAGACCTATGGTTACACCTTC
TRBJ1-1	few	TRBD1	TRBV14	CASSHEVTGQGSWYF	TGTGCCAGCAGCCATGAAGTCACCGGACAGGGAAGTTGGTATTTC
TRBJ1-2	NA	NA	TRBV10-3	CAISEDGPYGYTF	TGTGCCATCAGTGAGGACGGCCCGTATGGCTACACCTTC
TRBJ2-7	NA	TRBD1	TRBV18	CASSPSGQGQIAEQYF	TGTGCCAGCTCACCCTCGGGACAGGGTCAGATCGCCGAGCAGTACTTC
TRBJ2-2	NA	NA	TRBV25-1	CASRGATATGELFF	TGTGCCAGCAGGGGGGCTACCGCCACCGGGGAGCTGTTTTTT
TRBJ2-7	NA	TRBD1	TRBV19	CASSLRDRGQLGSYEQYF	TGTGCCAGTAGCCTCCGGGACAGGGGGCAACTAGGTAGCTACGAGCAGTACTTC
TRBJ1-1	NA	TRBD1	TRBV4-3	CASSQMTGANTEAFF	TGCGCCAGCAGCCAAATGACAGGGGCCAACACTGAAGCTTTCTTT
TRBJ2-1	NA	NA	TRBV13	CASSLEFNEQFF	TGTGCCAGCAGCTTAGAATTCAATGAGCAGTTCTTC
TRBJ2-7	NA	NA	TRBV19	CASSLNPLQVYEQYF	TGTGCCAGTAGTCTAAACCCTCTACAAGTCTACGAGCAGTACTTC
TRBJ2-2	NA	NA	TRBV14	CASSLLRGTGELFF	TGTGCCAGCAGCCTCCTCCGGGGCACCGGGGAGCTGTTTTTT
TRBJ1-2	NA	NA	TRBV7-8	CASSRQRGPPYIYGYTF	TGTGCCAGCAGCAGACAAAGGGGCCCACCCTATATCTATGGCTACACCTTC
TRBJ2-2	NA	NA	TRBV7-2	CASSLGPLNTGELFF	TGTGCCAGCAGCTTAGGGCCCTTGAACACCGGGGAGCTGTTTTTT
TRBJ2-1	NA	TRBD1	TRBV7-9	CASSSQGVEQFF	TGTGCCAGCAGTTCTCAGGGGGTAGAGCAGTTCTTC
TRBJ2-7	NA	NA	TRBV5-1	CASSLAQGRYEQYF	TGCGCCAGCAGCTTGGCTCAGGGTAGGTACGAGCAGTACTTC
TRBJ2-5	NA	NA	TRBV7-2	CASSLKFGAGATQETQYF	TGTGCCAGCAGCTTAAAGTTTGGCGCAGGGGCGACCCAAGAGACCCAGTACTTC
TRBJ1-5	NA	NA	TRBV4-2	CASSQGGADHQPQHF	TGTGCCAGCAGCCAAGGAGGGGCGGATCATCAGCCCCAGCATTTT
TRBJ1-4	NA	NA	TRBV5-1	CASSLGGSGVEKLFF	TGCGCCAGCAGCCTGGGAGGGTCTGGGGTTGAAAAACTGTTTTTT
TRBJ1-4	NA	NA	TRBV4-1	CASSKATNEKLFF	TGCGCCAGCAGCAAGGCAACTAATGAAAAACTGTTTTTT
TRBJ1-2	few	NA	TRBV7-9	CASSLAGGYTF	TGTGCCAGCAGCTTGGCAGGGGGCTACACCTTC